The present T cell receptor (beta chain) was sequenced within a study of Graves' ophthalmopathy and Graves' hyperthyroidism. Where ophthalmopathy was absent within 18 months of follow-up, hyperthyroidism was stable. Enrollment excluded any patients with other autoimmune diseases, uncontrolled infections, pregnancy or lactation. Overall study findings and caveats: In blood appeared most of the expanded thyroid clonotypes whose frequency exceeded 0.001. With 60% to 71% sensitivity and approximately 73% specificity, the model predicted ophthalmopathy progression.

The TCR beta CDR3 regions underwent amplification from RNA transcripts. HTBI primers were employed in first-round RT-PCR, then a second-round multiplex PCR followed. TCRdb ran MiXCR on the multiplex PCR reads and lists one entry per CDR3 protein. The data contain some 370,000 distinct CDR3 sequences, about 15% of them singletons. This clonotype has only a few counts. Its target is not known. The specimen sequenced was peripheral blood. This clonotype was obtained from an adult woman with stable Graves' hyperthyroidism.

CDR3 protein: CASIGTGADTEAFF. CDR3 bases: TGTGCCAGCATTGGGACAGGGGCGGACACTGAAGCTTTCTTT. The chain uses TRBV6-1 and TRBJ1-1, with TRBD1 matching 10 bases. This CDR3 comprises 14 residues. Looked up from germline, CDR1 is MNHNS and CDR2 is SASEGT. The V and J ends lost 7 bases and 3 bases, in that order; junction bases with no gene match: 5.